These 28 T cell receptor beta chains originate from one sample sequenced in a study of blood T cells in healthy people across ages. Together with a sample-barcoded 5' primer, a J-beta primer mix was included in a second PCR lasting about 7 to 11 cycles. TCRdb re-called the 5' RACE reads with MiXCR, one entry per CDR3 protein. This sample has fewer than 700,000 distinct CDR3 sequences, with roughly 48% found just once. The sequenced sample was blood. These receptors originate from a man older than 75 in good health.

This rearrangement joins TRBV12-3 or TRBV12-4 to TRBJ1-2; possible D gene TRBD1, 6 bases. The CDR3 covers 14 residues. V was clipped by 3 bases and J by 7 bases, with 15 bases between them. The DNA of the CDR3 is TGTGCCAGCAGTTTCGGGGGGGCAGCTGGTGGCTACACCTTC. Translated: CASSFGGAAGGYTF.

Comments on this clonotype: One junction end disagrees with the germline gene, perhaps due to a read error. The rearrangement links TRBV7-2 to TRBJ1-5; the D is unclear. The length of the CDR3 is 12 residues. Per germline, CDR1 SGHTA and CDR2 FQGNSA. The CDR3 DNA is TGTGCCAGCAGCTTGGGGTCCTCGCCCCGGCATTTT. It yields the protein CASSLGSSPRHF.

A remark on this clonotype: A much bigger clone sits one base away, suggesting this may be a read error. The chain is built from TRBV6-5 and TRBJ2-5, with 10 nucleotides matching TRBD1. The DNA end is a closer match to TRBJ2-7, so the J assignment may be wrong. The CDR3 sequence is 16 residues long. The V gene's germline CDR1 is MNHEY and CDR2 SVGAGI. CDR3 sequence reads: CASSPCGQGGNYEQYF. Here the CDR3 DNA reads TGTGCCAGCAGCCCCTGTGGACAGGGGGGAAATTACGAGCAGTACTTC.

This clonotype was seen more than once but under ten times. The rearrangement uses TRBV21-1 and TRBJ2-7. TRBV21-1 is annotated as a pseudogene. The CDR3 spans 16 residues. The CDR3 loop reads CASRCVYRGSGNEQYF. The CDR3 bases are TGTGCCAGCCGGTGCGTCTACCGTGGCAGTGGAAACGAGCAGTACTTC.

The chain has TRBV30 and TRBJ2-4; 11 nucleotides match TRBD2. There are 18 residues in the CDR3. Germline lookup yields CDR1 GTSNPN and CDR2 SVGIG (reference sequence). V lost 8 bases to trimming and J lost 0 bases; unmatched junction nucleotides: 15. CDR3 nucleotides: TGTGCCCACGAAGAGGTAGCGGGAGGGCCAGTAGCCAAAAACATTCAGTACTTC. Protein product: CAHEEVAGGPVAKNIQYF.

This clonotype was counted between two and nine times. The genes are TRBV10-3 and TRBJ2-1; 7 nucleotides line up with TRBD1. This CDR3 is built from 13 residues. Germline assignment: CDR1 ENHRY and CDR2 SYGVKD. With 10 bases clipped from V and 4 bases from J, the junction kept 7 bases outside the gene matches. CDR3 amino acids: CATTGTDYNEQFF. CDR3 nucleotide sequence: TGTGCCACCACCGGGACAGATTACAATGAGCAGTTCTTC.

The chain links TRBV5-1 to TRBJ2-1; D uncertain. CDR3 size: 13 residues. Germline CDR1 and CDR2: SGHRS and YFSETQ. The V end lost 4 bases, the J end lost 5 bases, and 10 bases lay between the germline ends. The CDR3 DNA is TGCGCCAGCAGCGGAATGGAAGACAATGAGCAGTTCTTC. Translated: CASSGMEDNEQFF. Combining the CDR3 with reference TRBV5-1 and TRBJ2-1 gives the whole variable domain KAGVTQTPRYLIKTRGQQVTLSCSPISGHRSVSWYQQTPGQGLQFLFEYFSETQRNKGNFPGRFSGRQFSNSRSEMNVSTLELGDSALYLCASSGMEDNEQFFGPGTRLTVL.

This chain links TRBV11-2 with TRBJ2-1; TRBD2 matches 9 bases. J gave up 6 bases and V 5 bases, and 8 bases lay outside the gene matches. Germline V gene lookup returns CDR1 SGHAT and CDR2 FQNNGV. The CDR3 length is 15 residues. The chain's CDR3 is CASSPYSGSLNEQFF. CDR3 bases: TGTGCCAGCAGCCCATATAGCGGGAGTCTCAATGAGCAGTTCTTC.

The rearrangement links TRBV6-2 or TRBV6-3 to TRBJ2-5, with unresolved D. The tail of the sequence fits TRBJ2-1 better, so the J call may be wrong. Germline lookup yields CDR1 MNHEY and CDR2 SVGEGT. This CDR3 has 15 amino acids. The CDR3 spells CASSYSRMVQETQFF. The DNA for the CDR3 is TGTGCCAGCAGTTACTCGAGGATGGTCCAAGAGACCCAGTTCTTC.

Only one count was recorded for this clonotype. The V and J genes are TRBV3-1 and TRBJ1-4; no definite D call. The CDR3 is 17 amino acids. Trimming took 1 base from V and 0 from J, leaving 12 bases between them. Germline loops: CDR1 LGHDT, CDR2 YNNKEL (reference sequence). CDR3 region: CASSQGIPVATNEKLFF. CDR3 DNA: TGTGCCAGCAGCCAAGGAATCCCGGTAGCAACTAATGAAAAACTGTTTTTT.

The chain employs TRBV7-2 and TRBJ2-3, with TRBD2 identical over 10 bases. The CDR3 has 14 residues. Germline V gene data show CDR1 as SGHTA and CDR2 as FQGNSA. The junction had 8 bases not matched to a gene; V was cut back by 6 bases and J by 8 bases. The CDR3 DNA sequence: TGTGCCAGCAGAGAGCGGGAGGGCCCGGCTACGCAGTATTTT. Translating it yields CASREREGPATQYF.

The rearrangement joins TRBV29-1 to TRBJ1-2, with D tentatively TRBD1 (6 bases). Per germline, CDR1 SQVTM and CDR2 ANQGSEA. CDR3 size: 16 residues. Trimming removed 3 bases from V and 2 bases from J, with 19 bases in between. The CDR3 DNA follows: TGCAGCGTTGATACCGTTTATAGGGGGAACAACTATGGCTACACCTTC. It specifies CSVDTVYRGNNYGYTF.

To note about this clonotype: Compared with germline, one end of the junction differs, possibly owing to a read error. CDR3 nucleotides: TGTGCCGTCAGTGAGGGCAGGGAAGGCTACACCTTC. As protein: CAVSEGREGYTF. V gene TRBV10-3 combines with J gene TRBJ1-2; the D gene is possibly TRBD1 (5 bases). Germline CDR1 reads ENHRY; CDR2 reads SYGVKD. This CDR3 comprises 12 residues.

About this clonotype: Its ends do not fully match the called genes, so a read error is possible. The chain's CDR3 is CASSSGAGGVDTHYF. Written as DNA, the CDR3 is TGTGCCAGCAGTTCCGGAGCGGGGGGGGTAGATACGCATTATTTT. This sequence joins TRBV6-5 and TRBJ2-3; 10 bases line up with TRBD2. The CDR3 is 15 amino acids. Germline V gives CDR1 MNHEY, CDR2 SVGAGI.

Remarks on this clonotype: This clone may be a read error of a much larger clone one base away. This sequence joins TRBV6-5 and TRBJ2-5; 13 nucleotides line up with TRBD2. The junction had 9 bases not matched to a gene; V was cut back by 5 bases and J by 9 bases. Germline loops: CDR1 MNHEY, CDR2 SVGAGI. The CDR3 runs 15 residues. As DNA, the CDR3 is TGTGCCAGCAGTGCCGGACTAGCGGGAGTGAGGTCCCAGTACTTC. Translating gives CASSAGLAGVRSQYF.

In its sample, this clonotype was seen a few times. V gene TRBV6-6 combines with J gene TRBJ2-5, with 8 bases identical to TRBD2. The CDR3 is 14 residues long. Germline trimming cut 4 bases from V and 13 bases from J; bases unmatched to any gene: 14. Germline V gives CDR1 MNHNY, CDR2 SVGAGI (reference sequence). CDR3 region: CASSSSGRINERYF. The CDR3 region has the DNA TGTGCCAGCAGTTCCAGCGGGAGAATAAATGAGCGGTACTTC.

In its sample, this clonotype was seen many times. This CDR3 is CASTRGTRDTQYF. The CDR3 coding sequence is TGTGCCAGCACCCGGGGGACGCGGGATACGCAGTATTTT. The rearrangement uses TRBV7-2 and TRBJ2-3; possibly TRBD2 for D (6 bases). Trimming cost V 7 bases and J 6 bases, with 14 bases left between them. Germline assignment: CDR1 SGHTA and CDR2 FQGNSA. This CDR3 comprises 13 residues. Full variable domain (outside the CDR3, taken from reference TRBV7-2 and TRBJ2-3): GAGVSQSPSNKVTEKGKDVELRCDPISGHTALYWYRQSLGQGLEFLIYFQGNSAPDKSGLPSDRFSAERTGGSVSTLTIQRTQQEDSAVYLCASTRGTRDTQYFGPGTRLTVL.

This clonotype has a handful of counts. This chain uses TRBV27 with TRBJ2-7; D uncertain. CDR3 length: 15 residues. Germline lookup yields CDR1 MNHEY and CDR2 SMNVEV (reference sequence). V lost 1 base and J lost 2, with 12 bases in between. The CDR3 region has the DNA TGTGCCAGCAGTTTATGGGCTTATTTACCCTACGAGCAGTACTTC. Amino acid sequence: CASSLWAYLPYEQYF.

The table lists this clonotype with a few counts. The CDR3 nucleotides are TGTGCCAGCAGTCCTTTAAGAGGGCTCACAGATACGCAGTATTTT. Protein product: CASSPLRGLTDTQYF. The chain is built from TRBV6-1 and TRBJ2-3, with a possible D match to TRBD2 (5 bases). Germline V CDR1 and CDR2: MNHNS, SASEGT. The CDR3 is made up of 15 amino acids. V was shortened by 5 bases and J by 2 bases, with 14 bases between the two germline ends.

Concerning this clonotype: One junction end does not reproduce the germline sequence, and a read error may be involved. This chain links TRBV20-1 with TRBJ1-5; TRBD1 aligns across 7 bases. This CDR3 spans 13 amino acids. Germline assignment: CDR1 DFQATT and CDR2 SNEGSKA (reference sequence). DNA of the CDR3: TGCAGTGCTCCCCACAGGGGCAATCAGCCTCAGCATTTT. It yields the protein CSAPHRGNQPQHF.

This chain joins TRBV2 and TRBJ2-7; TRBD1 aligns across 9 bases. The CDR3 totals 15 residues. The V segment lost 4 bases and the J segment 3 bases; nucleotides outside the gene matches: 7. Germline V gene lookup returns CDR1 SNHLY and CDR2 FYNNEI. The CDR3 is CASSGTGVMVYEQYF. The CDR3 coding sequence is TGTGCCAGCAGTGGGACAGGGGTTATGGTCTACGAGCAGTACTTC.

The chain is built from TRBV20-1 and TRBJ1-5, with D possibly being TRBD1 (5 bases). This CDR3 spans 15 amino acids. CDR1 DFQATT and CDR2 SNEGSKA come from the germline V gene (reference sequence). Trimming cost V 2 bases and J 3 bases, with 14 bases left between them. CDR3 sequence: CSARTPGLVNQPQHF. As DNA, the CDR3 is TGCAGTGCTAGAACCCCGGGACTCGTCAATCAGCCCCAGCATTTT.

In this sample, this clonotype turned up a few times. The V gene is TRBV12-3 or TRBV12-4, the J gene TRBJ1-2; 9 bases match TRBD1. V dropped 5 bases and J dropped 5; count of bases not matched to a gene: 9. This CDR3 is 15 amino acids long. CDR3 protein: CASSPTGGGPYGYTF. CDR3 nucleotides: TGTGCCAGCAGTCCGACAGGGGGTGGACCTTATGGCTACACCTTC.

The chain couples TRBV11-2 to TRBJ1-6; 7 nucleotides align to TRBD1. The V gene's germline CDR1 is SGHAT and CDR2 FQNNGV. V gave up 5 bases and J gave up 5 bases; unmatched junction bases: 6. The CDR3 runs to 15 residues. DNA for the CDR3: TGTGCCAGCAGCCCAAATACAGGGGATAATTCACCCCTCCACTTT. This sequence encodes CASSPNTGDNSPLHF.

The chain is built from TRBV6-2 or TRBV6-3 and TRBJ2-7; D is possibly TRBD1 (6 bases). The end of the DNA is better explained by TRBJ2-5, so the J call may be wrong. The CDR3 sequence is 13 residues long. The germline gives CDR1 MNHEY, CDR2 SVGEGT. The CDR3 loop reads CASRGAGVETQYF. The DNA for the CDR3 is TGTGCCAGCAGAGGAGCAGGGGTCGAGACCCAGTACTTC.

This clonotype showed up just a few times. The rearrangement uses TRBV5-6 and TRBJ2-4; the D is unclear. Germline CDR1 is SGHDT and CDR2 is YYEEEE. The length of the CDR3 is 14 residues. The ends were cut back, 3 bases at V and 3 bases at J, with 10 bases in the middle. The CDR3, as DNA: TGTGCCAGCAGCTCTCACCGAAACAAAAACATTCAGTACTTC. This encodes CASSSHRNKNIQYF.

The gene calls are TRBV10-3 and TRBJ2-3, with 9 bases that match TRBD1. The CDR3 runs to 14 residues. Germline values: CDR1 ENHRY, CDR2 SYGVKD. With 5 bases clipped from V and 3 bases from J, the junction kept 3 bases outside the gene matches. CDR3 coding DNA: TGTGCCATCAGTTCACAGGGGGCAACAGATACGCAGTATTTT. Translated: CAISSQGATDTQYF.

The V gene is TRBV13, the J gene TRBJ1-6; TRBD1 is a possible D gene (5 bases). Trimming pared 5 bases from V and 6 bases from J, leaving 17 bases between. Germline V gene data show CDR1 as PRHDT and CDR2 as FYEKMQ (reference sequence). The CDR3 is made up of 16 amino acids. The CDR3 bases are TGTGCCAGCAGCCTCCTACTCGGGACGGGTAATTCACCCCTCCACTTT. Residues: CASSLLLGTGNSPLHF.